Listed below are T cell receptor beta chains from one sample, sequenced in a study of shared clonotypes between healthy human individuals. Using immunoSEQ multiplex PCR, the repertoire was profiled, and TCRdb retains in-frame clones only, with some absent. Among some 1 million clones listed, roughly 75% were seen once. The sample consisted of memory CD4+ T cells sorted from blood. The source of these receptors is a young man in good health. Each CDR3 is given with its conserved first and last residue. Each record gives: D gene, V gene, J gene, clone size, CDR3 DNA, CDR3 protein. A D gene is named only where the DNA matches it firmly. Some rows have no size entry. The others give once, few or many, or a class for an expanded clone.

d_call: TRBD2
v_call: TRBV7-8
j_call: TRBJ2-3
clone_size: few
cdr3_nt: TGTGCCAGCAGCTCCTACTCAAGGACTAGCGGGACAGATACGCAGTATTTT
cdr3_aa: CASSSYSRTSGTDTQYF

d_call: NA
v_call: TRBV7-2
j_call: TRBJ2-3
clone_size: few
cdr3_nt: TGTGCCAGCAGTCCTCCTTCGCGGGATACGCAGTATTTT
cdr3_aa: CASSPPSRDTQYF

d_call: NA
v_call: TRBV5-1
j_call: TRBJ2-6
clone_size: NA
cdr3_nt: TGCGCCAGCAGCTTGGCCTCCGGGGCAGGGGCCAACGTCCTGACTTTC
cdr3_aa: CASSLASGAGANVLTF

d_call: NA
v_call: TRBV9
j_call: TRBJ1-2
clone_size: once
cdr3_nt: TGTGCCAGCAGCGTATCGGGGAGCTATGGCTACACCTTC
cdr3_aa: CASSVSGSYGYTF

d_call: TRBD2
v_call: TRBV7-2
j_call: TRBJ2-2
clone_size: NA
cdr3_nt: TGTGCCAGCCTGACCGCTAGCGGGCGTCGCACCGGGGAGCTGTTTTTT
cdr3_aa: CASLTASGRRTGELFF

d_call: NA
v_call: TRBV10-3
j_call: TRBJ1-1
clone_size: NA
cdr3_nt: TGTGCCATCAGTGAGTCGGGGGGGTGGAACACTGAAGCTTTCTTT
cdr3_aa: CAISESGGWNTEAFF

d_call: NA
v_call: TRBV7-9
j_call: TRBJ1-2
clone_size: NA
cdr3_nt: TGTGCCAGCAGCTTAGATGTGGGAGAGCGTGGCTACACCTTC
cdr3_aa: CASSLDVGERGYTF

d_call: NA
v_call: TRBV4-1
j_call: TRBJ2-1
clone_size: once
cdr3_nt: TGCGCCAGCAGCCAAGGGGCCCTTACAGGGAGGGGCAATGAGCAGTTCTTC
cdr3_aa: CASSQGALTGRGNEQFF

d_call: NA
v_call: TRBV11-2
j_call: TRBJ2-5
clone_size: NA
cdr3_nt: TGTGCCAGCAGCTTAAGTGGAGGCCGAGAGACCCAGTACTTC
cdr3_aa: CASSLSGGRETQYF

d_call: NA
v_call: TRBV5-5
j_call: TRBJ1-1
clone_size: NA
cdr3_nt: TGTGCCAGCAGCCCTTTCGTGGGCAGGGGCTCAGCTTTCTTT
cdr3_aa: CASSPFVGRGSAFF

d_call: NA
v_call: TRBV19
j_call: TRBJ1-1
clone_size: NA
cdr3_nt: TGTGCCAGTAGTAAGACGAACACTGAAGCTTTCTTT
cdr3_aa: CASSKTNTEAFF

d_call: NA
v_call: TRBV2
j_call: TRBJ1-3
clone_size: NA
cdr3_nt: TGTGCCAGCAGGGGGGACACCAGACTCTCTGGAAACACCATATATTTT
cdr3_aa: CASRGDTRLSGNTIYF